The 6 T cell receptor beta chains reported below all come from one sample, sequenced in a study of cytomegalovirus exposure and HLA in healthy donors. Researchers ran the PCR with 60 Vbeta and 13 Jbeta primers. This table comes from immunoSEQ multiplex PCR, and its TCRdb copy is limited to in-frame clones, with some not included. Among about 160,000 clones listed, nearly 80% were seen once. Sequencing was performed on PBMCs. Source of these receptors: a woman aged 40 to 50 in good health and CMV-seronegative.

The J gene is TRBJ2-5, the V gene TRBV27; TRBD1 might be the D (6 bases). The CDR3 is 14 amino acids. CDR1 is MNHEY and CDR2 is SMNVEV in the germline V gene (reference sequence). Trimming shortened V by 3 bases and J by 5 bases, and 13 bases separated the two germline ends. The CDR3 here is CASSFLDRRETQYF. The CDR3 bases are TGTGCCAGCAGTTTTCTCGACAGGAGGGAGACCCAGTACTTC.

This clone was counted only a few times. A single base separates this from a much larger clone, so it may be a read error. The chain has TRBV5-4 and TRBJ2-7, with TRBD1 identical over 11 bases. Germline loops: CDR1 SGHNT, CDR2 YYREEE (reference sequence). Germline trimming cut 4 bases from V and 4 bases from J; bases unmatched to any gene: 7. The CDR3 totals 15 residues. The CDR3 nucleotides read TGTGCCAGCAGCCCGGGACAGGGGGAAGGATACGAGCAGTACTTC. Translating gives CASSPGQGEGYEQYF.

V gene TRBV7-2 combines with J gene TRBJ2-5; D unresolved. The CDR3 consists of 12 residues. Germline V gene lookup returns CDR1 SGHTA and CDR2 FQGNSA. V lost 1 base, J lost 5 bases, and 5 bases lay in between. The CDR3 DNA follows: TGTGCCAGCAGCTTAGGCCGGGAGACCCAGTACTTC. This translates into CASSLGRETQYF.

The V and J genes are TRBV28 and TRBJ2-2, with 9 bases identical to TRBD1. This CDR3 spans 15 amino acids. CDR1 is MDHEN and CDR2 is SYDVKM in the germline V gene. J gave up 1 base and V 6 bases, and 3 bases lay outside the gene matches. The CDR3 coding sequence is TGTGCCAGCAGGACAGGGGGTCGGAACACCGGGGAGCTGTTTTTT. Its translation is CASRTGGRNTGELFF.

This clone was picked up one time. The V gene is TRBV5-1, the J gene TRBJ1-2; D uncertain. V was pared by 0 bases and J by 4 bases, with 13 bases between. Germline-derived CDR1 and CDR2 are SGHRS and YFSETQ. This CDR3 spans 15 amino acids. CDR3: CASSLGPGPGYGYTF. DNA for the CDR3: TGCGCCAGCAGCTTGGGACCTGGGCCAGGCTATGGCTACACCTTC.

The gene calls are TRBV5-5 and TRBJ2-7; tentative D call: TRBD1 (6 bases). Trimming stripped 3 bases from V and 1 base from J, with 14 bases between. Germline CDR1 reads SGHKS; CDR2 reads YYEKEE (reference sequence). CDR3 size: 15 residues. The CDR3 DNA reads as TGTGCCAGCAGCTCCCGGGACACTGAATCCTACGAGCAGTACTTC. This codes for CASSSRDTESYEQYF.